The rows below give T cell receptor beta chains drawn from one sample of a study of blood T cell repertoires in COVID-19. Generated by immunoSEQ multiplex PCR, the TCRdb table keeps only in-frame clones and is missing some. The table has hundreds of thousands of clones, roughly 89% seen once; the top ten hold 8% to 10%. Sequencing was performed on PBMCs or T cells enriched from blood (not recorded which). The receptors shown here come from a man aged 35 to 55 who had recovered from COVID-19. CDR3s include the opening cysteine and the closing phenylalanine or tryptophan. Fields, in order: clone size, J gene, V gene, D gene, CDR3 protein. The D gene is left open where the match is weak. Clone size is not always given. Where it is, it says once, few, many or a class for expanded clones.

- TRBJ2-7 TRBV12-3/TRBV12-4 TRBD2 CASSSGLVGSEYF
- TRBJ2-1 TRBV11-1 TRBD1 CASSSHRGHEQFF
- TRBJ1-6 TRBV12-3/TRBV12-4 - CASSFSGNSPLHF
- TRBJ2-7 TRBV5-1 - CASSHRRLDSYEQYF
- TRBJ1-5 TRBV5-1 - CASSTQGGNQPQHF
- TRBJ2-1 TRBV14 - CASSQERRPSGAYNYNEQFF
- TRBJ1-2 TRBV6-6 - CASSYGGRSLNGYTF
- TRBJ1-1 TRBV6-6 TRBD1 CASSPRQGLNTEAFF
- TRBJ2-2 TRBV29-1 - CSVLTLIAGGELFF
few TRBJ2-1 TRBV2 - CASRGGSSYNEQFF
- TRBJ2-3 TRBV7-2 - CASSLGAVSGYTDTQYF
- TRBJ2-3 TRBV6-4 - CASSDRQATDTQYF
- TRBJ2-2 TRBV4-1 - CASSQRDTIMNTGELFF
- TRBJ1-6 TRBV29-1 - CSAGQRNSPLHF
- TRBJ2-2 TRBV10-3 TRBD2 CAIRWEGKPGAGELFF
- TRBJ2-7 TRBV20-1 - CSASFAGGYEQYF
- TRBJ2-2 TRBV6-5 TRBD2 CASSLAGGAGELFF
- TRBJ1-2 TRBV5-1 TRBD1 CASSLSPGQGLSGYTF
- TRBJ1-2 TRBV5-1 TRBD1 CASSSVRGDSEGGYTF
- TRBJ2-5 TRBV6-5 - CASSTTGQETQYF
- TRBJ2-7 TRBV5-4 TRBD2 CASSPPSGGSYEQYF
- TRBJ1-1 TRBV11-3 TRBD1 CASSLYGTGTNTEAFF